The present entry profiles one TCR beta chain with its context. Its target is not known. This entry is derived from a study of T cell responses to AZD1222 COVID-19 vaccine. Overall study findings and caveats: Without day 14 samples, only post-peak T cell repertoires were studied. Donors were mostly white British, more females; clonal diversity possibly underestimated.

This CDR3 is built from 14 residues. CDR1 is MNHNS and CDR2 is SASEGT in the germline V gene. Trimming took 2 bases from V and 4 from J, leaving 8 bases between them. Measured with immunoSEQ multiplex PCR; TCRdb has only the in-frame clones, and not every one. This table has 130,000 to 150,000 clones, around nine tenths appearing once. This chain connects TRBV6-1 to TRBJ1-4; D is ambiguous. Specimen: peripheral blood, collected on day 0 of AZD1222 vaccination. This clonotype was sampled from an adult in good health. The CDR3 DNA is TGTGCCAGCAGTGAACACGGATTTAATGAAAAACTGTTTTTT. Its translation: CASSEHGFNEKLFF.